One sample yielded the 22 T cell receptor beta chains listed below, sequenced in a study of CD8 T cells in Susac syndrome. Reverse transcription of roughly 0.5 to 1 ug RNA was carried out with random hexamers. One entry per CDR3 protein, called by TCRdb with MiXCR from the immunoSEQ multiplex PCR reads. The sample has hundreds of thousands of distinct CDR3 sequences; 94% are singletons. The sequenced sample was CD4+ T cells from PBMCs. The source is a human donor with Susac syndrome.

The genes are TRBV4-3 and TRBJ1-4; no clear D. Germline loops: CDR1 LGHNA, CDR2 YSLEER. The CDR3 loop spans 17 amino acids. V shed 3 bases and J shed 0 bases, with 14 bases lying between them. The CDR3 region is CASSHDPLSATNEKLFF. In DNA form, the CDR3 reads TGCGCCAGCAGCCACGACCCCCTGAGCGCAACTAATGAAAAACTGTTTTTT.

The J gene is TRBJ2-7, the V gene TRBV10-2; D not certain. V shed 2 bases and J shed 2 bases, with 7 bases lying between them. Per germline, CDR1 WSHSY and CDR2 SAAADI. CDR3 size: 13 residues. The CDR3 sequence is CASSEGRPYEQYF. The CDR3 DNA is TGCGCCAGCAGTGAGGGCAGGCCCTACGAGCAGTACTTC.

The gene calls are TRBV27 and TRBJ1-1; maybe TRBD1 (5 bases). Germline values: CDR1 MNHEY, CDR2 SMNVEV (reference sequence). Trimming took off 6 bases at V and 4 bases at J, with 12 bases between the two ends. The CDR3 length is 13 residues. In nucleotides, the CDR3 is TGTGCCAGCAGCTCTCAGGGTGTCACTGAAGCTTTCTTT. Its translation: CASSSQGVTEAFF.

The rearrangement uses TRBV27 and TRBJ2-3, with 7 bases that match TRBD1. The J segment lost 2 bases and the V segment lost 5 bases, leaving 28 bases of the junction unmatched. Germline CDR1 MNHEY, CDR2 SMNVEV (reference sequence). There are 22 residues in the CDR3. CDR3 sequence: CASSPYLDGVVGGRKHTDTQYF. DNA of the CDR3: TGTGCCAGCAGTCCATACCTTGATGGAGTGGTAGGGGGCCGGAAGCACACAGATACGCAGTATTTT.

This rearrangement joins TRBV6-1 to TRBJ1-5, with a tentative D call TRBD1 (6 bases). Trimming removed 5 bases from V and 3 bases from J, with 17 bases in between. The CDR3 extends over 16 amino acids. CDR1 and CDR2 from the germline V gene are MNHNS and SASEGT. Here the CDR3 reads CASSPQGIPANQPQHF. CDR3 nucleotides: TGTGCCAGCAGTCCCCAGGGGATACCTGCCAATCAGCCCCAGCATTTT.

The chain employs TRBV5-1 and TRBJ1-6, with D maybe TRBD1 (6 bases). Germline loops: CDR1 SGHRS, CDR2 YFSETQ. V was shortened by 0 bases and J by 6 bases, with 16 bases between the two germline ends. CDR3 size: 17 residues. Here the CDR3 reads CASSLEPEQGLNSPLHF. CDR3 bases: TGCGCCAGCAGCTTGGAGCCGGAACAGGGCCTTAATTCACCCCTCCACTTT.

This rearrangement joins TRBV29-1 to TRBJ2-3, with D possibly called TRBD1 or TRBD2 (5 bases each). The CDR3 length is 12 residues. The V end lost 3 bases, the J end lost 4 bases, and 8 bases lay between the germline ends. Germline V CDR1 and CDR2: SQVTM, ANQGSEA. In DNA form, the CDR3 reads TGCAGCGTTGAGCTGGGGGCAGATACGCAGTATTTT. This sequence encodes CSVELGADTQYF.

Turning to this clonotype: A junction boundary mismatches the germline segment, possibly from a read error. This chain connects TRBV6-6 to TRBJ1-2, with a possible D match to TRBD1 (5 bases). CDR1 and CDR2 (germline): MNHNY, SVGAGI (reference sequence). CDR3 length: 16 amino acids. The CDR3 protein is CASSDSGAGGPYGYTF. CDR3 bases: TGTGCCAGCAGTGACTCCGGGGCAGGAGGGCCCTATGGCTACACCTTC.

V usage is TRBV3-1 and J usage is TRBJ2-4; 7 bases match TRBD1. This CDR3 comprises 17 residues. After removal of 1 base from V and 2 bases from J, the junction contained 8 bases not matched to a gene. Germline-derived CDR1 and CDR2 are LGHDT and YNNKEL (reference sequence). As DNA, the CDR3 is TGTGCCAGCAGCCAAGGCCCAGGGGGACCAACCAAAAACATTCAGTACTTC. Translated, it gives CASSQGPGGPTKNIQYF.

The chain employs TRBV30 and TRBJ1-4; D gene uncertain. The CDR3 contains 14 residues. Germline loops: CDR1 GTSNPN, CDR2 SVGIG (reference sequence). Trimming cost V 0 bases and J 3 bases, with 8 bases left between them. DNA for the CDR3: TGTGCCTGGAGTGTTGGCCCGGCTAATGAAAAACTGTTTTTT. This gives the protein CAWSVGPANEKLFF.

In its sample, this clonotype was seen a few times. The chain employs TRBV2 and TRBJ1-6; D might be TRBD1 (5 bases). Germline CDR1 and CDR2: SNHLY and FYNNEI. V was clipped by 7 bases and J by 5 bases, with 9 bases between them. The CDR3 loop spans 13 amino acids. In DNA, the CDR3 is TGTGCCAGCACTGCAGGGAATAATTCACCCCTCCACTTT. Its protein is CASTAGNNSPLHF.

The rearrangement uses TRBV21-1 and TRBJ1-1; the table's D call, TRBD1, was not checked against the DNA. TRBV21-1 is a documented pseudogene. This CDR3 contains 15 residues. Written as DNA, the CDR3 is TGTGCCAGCAGCACGGCGGGACATTCGAACACTGAAGCTTTCTTT. Residues: CASSTAGHSNTEAFF.

The chain uses TRBV7-9 and TRBJ1-1; 10 bases are a match to TRBD1. Germline CDR1 SEHNR, CDR2 FQNEAQ (reference sequence). V dropped 0 bases and J dropped 5; count of bases not matched to a gene: 9. The CDR3 is made up of 17 amino acids. CDR3 DNA: TGTGCCAGCAGCTTAGCTCCGATAACGGACAGGGGGACTGAAGCTTTCTTT. This translates into CASSLAPITDRGTEAFF.

The V gene is TRBV29-1, the J gene TRBJ1-5, with TRBD1 identical over 7 bases. CDR3 length: 14 amino acids. The V segment lost 4 bases and the J segment 0 bases; nucleotides outside the gene matches: 3. Germline CDR1 SQVTM, CDR2 ANQGSEA. CDR3 bases: TGCAGCGTTGCGCAGGGGGATAGCAATCAGCCCCAGCATTTT. Translating gives CSVAQGDSNQPQHF.

This sequence joins TRBV5-4 and TRBJ2-4, with D perhaps TRBD2 (5 bases). V shed 4 bases and J shed 15 bases, with 17 bases lying between them. This CDR3 has 12 residues. Germline V gene lookup returns CDR1 SGHNT and CDR2 YYREEE (reference sequence). Written as DNA, the CDR3 is TGTGCCAGCAGCCTGGACGCGGGCGCTGGGTACTTC. This gives the protein CASSLDAGAGYF.

V gene TRBV5-4 combines with J gene TRBJ1-2; D is uncertain. Trimming removed 4 bases at V and 6 bases at J, with 7 bases between. CDR1 and CDR2 (germline): SGHNT, YYREEE (reference sequence). This CDR3 is 11 amino acids long. CDR3 residues: CASSGQDGYTF. CDR3 nucleotides: TGTGCCAGCAGCGGTCAGGATGGCTACACCTTC.

The rearrangement joins TRBV30 to TRBJ2-5; TRBD1 aligns across 7 bases. The germline V gene encodes CDR1 GTSNPN and CDR2 SVGIG (reference sequence). V was clipped by 0 bases and J by 5 bases; unmatched bases: 3. The CDR3 consists of 13 residues. This chain's CDR3 is CAWSVIRGETQYF. The CDR3 DNA reads TGTGCCTGGAGTGTGATCAGGGGGGAGACCCAGTACTTC.

The chain combines TRBV7-3 with TRBJ1-1; TRBD1 matches at 7 bases. CDR3 size: 13 residues. CDR1 and CDR2 from the germline V gene are SGHTA and FQGTGA. V was clipped by 3 bases and J by 4 bases; unmatched bases: 2. The CDR3 bases are TGTGCCAGCAGCTTTGACAGGGCCACTGAAGCTTTCTTT. The encoded protein is CASSFDRATEAFF.

The genes are TRBV4-2 and TRBJ2-1, with D tentatively TRBD2 (5 bases). Trimming stripped 5 bases from V and 4 bases from J, with 18 bases between. The V gene's germline CDR1 is LGHNA and CDR2 YNFKEQ. The CDR3 extends over 16 amino acids. This CDR3 is CASSASSSLGYNEQFF. CDR3 in DNA: TGTGCCAGCAGCGCTTCATCTAGCTTGGGATACAATGAGCAGTTCTTC.

CDR3 residues: CASSPPGQKKNIQYF. CDR3 nucleotides: TGTGCCAGCAGTCCCCCGGGACAGAAGAAAAACATTCAGTACTTC. The genes are TRBV27 and TRBJ2-4, with 7 bases lining up with TRBD1. Germline V CDR1 and CDR2: MNHEY, SMNVEV (reference sequence). The CDR3 loop spans 15 amino acids. V gave up 5 bases and J gave up 4 bases; unmatched junction bases: 8.

CDR3: CASSPNPGTLSNQPQHF. The CDR3 region has the DNA TGTGCCAGCAGCCCAAACCCCGGGACACTAAGCAATCAGCCCCAGCATTTT. The chain joins TRBV5-4 to TRBJ1-5, with D possibly matching TRBD1 (6 bases). Germline lookup yields CDR1 SGHNT and CDR2 YYREEE (reference sequence). The CDR3 has 17 residues. V was pared by 4 bases and J by 1 base, with 18 bases between.

This sequence joins TRBV9 and TRBJ2-7, with 12 nucleotides matching TRBD2. Trimming removed 3 bases from V and 2 bases from J; junction bases left unmatched: 3. The CDR3 contains 15 residues. The germline gives CDR1 SGDLS, CDR2 YYNGEE. CDR3 DNA: TGTGCCAGCAGCGAGGGACTAGCGGGTCCCTACGAGCAGTACTTC. Translated, it gives CASSEGLAGPYEQYF.